Here is one TCR beta chain with its context. This entry belongs to a study of blood T cell repertoires in COVID-19. Overall study context: Collection of acute and convalescent COVID-19 samples took place in the United States, Italy and Spain. T cells, B-cell-depleted T cells, or PBMCs supplied cDNA or gDNA.

Per the original data handling: Cell counts per sample came from amplifying reference gene primers. Using immunoSEQ multiplex PCR, the repertoire was profiled, and TCRdb retains in-frame clones only, with some absent. The V and J calls and clone size come from that table; D and trimming were worked out from the DNA. The sample consists of nearly 30,000 clones, about nine tenths of them appearing once. Between the trimmed V and J ends, which lost 2 bases and 16 bases, there was a span of 24 bases. CDR1 and CDR2 from the germline V gene are MNHEY and SVGEGT. The CDR3 is 15 amino acids. V gene TRBV6-2 or TRBV6-3 combines with J gene TRBJ2-1; TRBD1 is a possible D gene (6 bases). Material for sequencing was peripheral blood. The clonotype comes from a human donor in a cohort sampled during active COVID-19. The CDR3 loop reads CASSYRSGVSRYEFF. The CDR3 nucleotides read TGTGCCAGCAGTTACCGATCAGGGGTCTCTAGGTATGAATTCTTC.